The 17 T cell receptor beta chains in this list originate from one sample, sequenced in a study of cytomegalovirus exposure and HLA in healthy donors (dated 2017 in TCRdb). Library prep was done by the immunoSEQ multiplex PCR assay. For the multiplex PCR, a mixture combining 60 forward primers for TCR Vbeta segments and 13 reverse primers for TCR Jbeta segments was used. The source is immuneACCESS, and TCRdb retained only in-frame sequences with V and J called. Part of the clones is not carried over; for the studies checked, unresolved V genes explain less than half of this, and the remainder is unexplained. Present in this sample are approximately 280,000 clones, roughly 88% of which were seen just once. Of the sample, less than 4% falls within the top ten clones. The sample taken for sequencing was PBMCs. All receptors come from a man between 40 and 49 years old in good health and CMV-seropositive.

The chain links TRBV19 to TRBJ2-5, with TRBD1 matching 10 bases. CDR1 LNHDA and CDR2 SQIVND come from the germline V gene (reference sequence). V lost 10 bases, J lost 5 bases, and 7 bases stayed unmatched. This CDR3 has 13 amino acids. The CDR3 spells CATSTGGAETQYF. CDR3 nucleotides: TGTGCCACCTCGACAGGGGGCGCGGAGACCCAGTACTTC.

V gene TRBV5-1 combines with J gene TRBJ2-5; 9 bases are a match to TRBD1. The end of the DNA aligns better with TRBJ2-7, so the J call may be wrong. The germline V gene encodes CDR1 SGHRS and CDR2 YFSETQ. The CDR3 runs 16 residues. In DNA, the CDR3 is TGCGCCAGCAGCTTGGAAGGACAGGGGAGCTCCTACGAGCAGTACTTC. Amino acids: CASSLEGQGSSYEQYF.

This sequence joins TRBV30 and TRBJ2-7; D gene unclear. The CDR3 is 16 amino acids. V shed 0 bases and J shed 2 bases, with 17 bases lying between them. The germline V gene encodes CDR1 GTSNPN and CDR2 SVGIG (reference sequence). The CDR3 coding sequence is TGTGCCTGGAGTGTACGTGGCGGCACCTCAACCTACGAGCAGTACTTC. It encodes CAWSVRGGTSTYEQYF.

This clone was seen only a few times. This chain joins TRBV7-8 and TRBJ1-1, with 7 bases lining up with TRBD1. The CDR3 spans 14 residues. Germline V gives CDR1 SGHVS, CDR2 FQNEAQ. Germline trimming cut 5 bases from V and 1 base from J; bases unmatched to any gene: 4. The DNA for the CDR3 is TGTGCCAGCAGCCCAGGGGGTAGGAACACTGAAGCTTTCTTT. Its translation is CASSPGGRNTEAFF.

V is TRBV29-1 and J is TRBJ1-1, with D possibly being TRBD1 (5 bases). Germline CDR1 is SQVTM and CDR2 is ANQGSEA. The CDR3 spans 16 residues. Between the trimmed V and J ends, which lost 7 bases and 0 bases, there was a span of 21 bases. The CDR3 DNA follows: TGCAGCGCCGGGGGTCTCCTGGGACGGATGAACACTGAAGCTTTCTTT. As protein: CSAGGLLGRMNTEAFF.

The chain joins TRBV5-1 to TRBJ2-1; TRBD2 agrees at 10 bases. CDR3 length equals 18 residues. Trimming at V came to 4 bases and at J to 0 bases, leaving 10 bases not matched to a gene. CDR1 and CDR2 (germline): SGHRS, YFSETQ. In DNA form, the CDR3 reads TGCGCCAGCAGCCTGATAGTAGCGGGAGGCAGCTCCTACAATGAGCAGTTCTTC. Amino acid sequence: CASSLIVAGGSSYNEQFF.

In DNA form, the CDR3 reads TGTGCCAGCAGTTTCCGAGGGATGGATCAGCCCCAGCATTTT. Amino acid sequence: CASSFRGMDQPQHF. This chain joins TRBV28 and TRBJ1-5; D unclear. The CDR3 covers 14 residues. Trimming cost V 3 bases and J 5 bases, with 11 bases left between them. The germline V gene encodes CDR1 MDHEN and CDR2 SYDVKM.

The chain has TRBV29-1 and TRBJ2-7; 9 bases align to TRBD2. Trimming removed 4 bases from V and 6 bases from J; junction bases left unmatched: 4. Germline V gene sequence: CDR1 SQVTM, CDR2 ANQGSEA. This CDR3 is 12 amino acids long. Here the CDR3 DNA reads TGCAGCGTTGTAGCGGGAGCAGCCGAGCAGTACTTC. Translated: CSVVAGAAEQYF.

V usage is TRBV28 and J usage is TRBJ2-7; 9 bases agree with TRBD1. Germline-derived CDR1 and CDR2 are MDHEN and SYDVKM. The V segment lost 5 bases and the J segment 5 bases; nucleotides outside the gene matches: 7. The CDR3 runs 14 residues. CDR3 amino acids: CASSDRDRVDEQYF. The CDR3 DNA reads TGTGCCAGCAGTGACCGGGACAGGGTGGACGAGCAGTACTTC.

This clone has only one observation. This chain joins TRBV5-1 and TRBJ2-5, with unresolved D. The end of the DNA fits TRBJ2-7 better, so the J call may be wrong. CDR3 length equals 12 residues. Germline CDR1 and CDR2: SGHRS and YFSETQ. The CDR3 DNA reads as TGCGCCAGCAGCTTGGAATCCTACGAGCAGTACTTC. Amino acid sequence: CASSLESYEQYF.

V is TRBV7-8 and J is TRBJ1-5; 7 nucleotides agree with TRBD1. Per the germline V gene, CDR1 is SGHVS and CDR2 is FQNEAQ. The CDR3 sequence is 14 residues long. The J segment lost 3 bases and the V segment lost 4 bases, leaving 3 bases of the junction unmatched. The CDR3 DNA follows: TGTGCCAGCAGCTCGACAGGGATCAATCAGCCCCAGCATTTT. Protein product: CASSSTGINQPQHF.

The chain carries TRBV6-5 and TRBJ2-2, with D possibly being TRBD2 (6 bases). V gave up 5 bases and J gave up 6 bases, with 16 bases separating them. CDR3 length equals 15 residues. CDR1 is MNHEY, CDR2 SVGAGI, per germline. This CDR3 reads CASSRGARGSGELFF. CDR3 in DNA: TGTGCCAGCAGTCGCGGGGCCCGGGGATCCGGGGAGCTGTTTTTT.

CDR3 nucleotide sequence: TGCGCCAGCAGCCAAAGAGAGGGGAACACTGAAGCTTTCTTT. Its translation: CASSQREGNTEAFF. The J gene is TRBJ1-1, the V gene TRBV4-1; D unclear. The germline gives CDR1 MGHRA, CDR2 YSYEKL. The ends were cut back, 2 bases at V and 1 base at J, with 8 bases in the middle. This CDR3 region has 14 residues.

The CDR3 DNA sequence: TGTGCCAGCAGCCCCCGCCGGGGTTACGAGCAGTACTTC. As protein: CASSPRRGYEQYF. The genes are TRBV9 and TRBJ2-7; the D gene is possibly TRBD2 (5 bases). Trimming pared 4 bases from V and 4 bases from J, leaving 12 bases between. The germline gives CDR1 SGDLS, CDR2 YYNGEE. CDR3 length: 13 amino acids.

The DNA for the CDR3 is TGTGCCAGCGGAACGGGACTAGCGGACACCGGGGAGCTGTTTTTT. Amino acid sequence: CASGTGLADTGELFF. The V gene is TRBV5-4, the J gene TRBJ2-2, with TRBD2 matching 11 bases. CDR3 length equals 15 residues. The J segment lost 3 bases and the V segment lost 7 bases, leaving 5 bases of the junction unmatched. CDR1 is SGHNT and CDR2 is YYREEE in the germline V gene (reference sequence).

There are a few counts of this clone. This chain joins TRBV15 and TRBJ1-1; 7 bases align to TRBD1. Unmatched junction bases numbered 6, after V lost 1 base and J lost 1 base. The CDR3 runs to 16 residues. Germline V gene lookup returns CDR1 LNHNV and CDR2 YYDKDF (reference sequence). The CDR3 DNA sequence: TGTGCCACCAGCAGAGGGGATAACAGGGGGAACACTGAAGCTTTCTTT. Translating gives CATSRGDNRGNTEAFF. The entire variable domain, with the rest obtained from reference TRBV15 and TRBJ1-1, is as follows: DAMVIQNPRYQVTQFGKPVTLSCSQTLNHNVMYWYQQKSSQAPKLLFHYYDKDFNNEADTPDNFQSRRPNTSFCFLDIRSPGLGDTAMYLCATSRGDNRGNTEAFFGQGTRLTVV.

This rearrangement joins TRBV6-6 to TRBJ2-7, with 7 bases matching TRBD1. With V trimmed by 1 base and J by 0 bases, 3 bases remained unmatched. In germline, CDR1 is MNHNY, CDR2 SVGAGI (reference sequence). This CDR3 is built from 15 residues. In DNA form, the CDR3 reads TGTGCCAGCAGTTACTGGGACAGAAGCTCCTACGAGCAGTACTTC. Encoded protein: CASSYWDRSSYEQYF.